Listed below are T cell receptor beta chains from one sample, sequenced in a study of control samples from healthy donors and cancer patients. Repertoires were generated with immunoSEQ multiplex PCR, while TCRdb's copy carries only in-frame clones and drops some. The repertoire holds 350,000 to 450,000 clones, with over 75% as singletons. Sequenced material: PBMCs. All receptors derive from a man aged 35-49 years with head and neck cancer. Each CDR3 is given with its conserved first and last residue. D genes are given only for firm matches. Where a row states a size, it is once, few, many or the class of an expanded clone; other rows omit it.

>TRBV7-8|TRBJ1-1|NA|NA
CASSLVRGPAEAFF
TGTGCCAGCAGCTTAGTTAGGGGTCCCGCTGAAGCTTTCTTT
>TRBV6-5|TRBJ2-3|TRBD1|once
CASSTTGTDTQYF
TGTGCCAGCAGTACGACAGGGACAGATACGCAGTATTTT
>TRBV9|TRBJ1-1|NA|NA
CASSETPATEAFF
TGTGCCAGCAGCGAAACTCCAGCCACTGAAGCTTTCTTT
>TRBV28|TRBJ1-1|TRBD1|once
CASHTMLDRVTTEAFF
TGTGCCAGCCATACGATGTTAGACAGGGTGACTACTGAAGCTTTCTTT
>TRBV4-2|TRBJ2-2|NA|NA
CASEAVVNTGELFF
TGTGCCAGTGAGGCGGTTGTGAACACCGGGGAGCTGTTTTTT
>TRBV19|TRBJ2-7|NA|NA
CASSIVPTYEQYF
TGTGCCAGTAGTATTGTACCGACCTACGAGCAGTACTTC
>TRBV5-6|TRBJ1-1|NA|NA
CASSLSGQGNTEAFF
TGTGCCAGCAGCTTGAGTGGGCAGGGGAACACTGAAGCTTTCTTT
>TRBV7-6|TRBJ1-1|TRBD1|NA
CASSDRQGPNTEAFF
TGTGCCAGCAGCGATAGACAGGGCCCGAACACTGAAGCTTTCTTT
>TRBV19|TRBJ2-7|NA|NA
CASSIGSNSYEQYF
TGTGCCAGTAGTATCGGGTCGAACTCCTACGAGCAGTACTTC
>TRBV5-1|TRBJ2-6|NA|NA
CASSLGVGSGANVLTF
TGCGCCAGCAGCTTGGGTGTAGGCTCTGGGGCCAACGTCCTGACTTTC
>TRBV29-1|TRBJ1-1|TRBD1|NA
CSVDGQGARTEAFF
TGCAGCGTTGATGGGCAGGGGGCGCGGACTGAAGCTTTCTTT
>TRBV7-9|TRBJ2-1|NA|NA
CASSLRVAPYNEQFF
TGTGCCAGCAGCTTACGGGTTGCCCCTTACAATGAGCAGTTCTTC
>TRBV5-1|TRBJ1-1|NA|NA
CASSLAGTYTEAFF
TGCGCCAGCAGCTTGGCCGGCACATACACTGAAGCTTTCTTT
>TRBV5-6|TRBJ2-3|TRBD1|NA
CASSFTGGPNTDTQYF
TGTGCCAGCAGCTTTACAGGGGGCCCGAACACAGATACGCAGTATTTT
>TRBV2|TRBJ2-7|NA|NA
CASSELQFEQYF
TGTGCCAGCAGTGAGCTCCAATTCGAGCAGTACTTC